Listed here are 21 T cell receptor beta chains from one sample, sequenced in a study of control samples from healthy donors and cancer patients. Data came from immunoSEQ multiplex PCR; TCRdb stores just in-frame clones and leaves some out. The repertoire holds about 150,000 clones, with about 91% as singletons. Source material: blood. The source of these receptors is a man aged 25 to 40 in good health.

The chain couples TRBV28 to TRBJ2-7; weak D call: TRBD1 (6 bases). This CDR3 has 14 residues. V was shortened by 6 bases and J by 6 bases, with 18 bases between the two germline ends. CDR1 is MDHEN, CDR2 SYDVKM, per germline. The CDR3, as DNA: TGTGCCAGCAGAACAGGGCCGGGTTTACTCGAGCAGTACTTC. Translation gives CASRTGPGLLEQYF.

The chain links TRBV4-1 to TRBJ1-2; D remains unclear. The germline V gene has CDR1 MGHRA and CDR2 YSYEKL. The CDR3 totals 17 residues. With 1 base removed from V and 3 bases from J, the gap between germline ends came to 18 bases. The CDR3 sequence is CASSQALYHGIHYGYTF. The CDR3, as DNA: TGCGCCAGCAGCCAAGCTCTTTATCACGGGATCCACTATGGCTACACCTTC.

V and J are TRBV7-9 and TRBJ1-1, with TRBD1 identical over 7 bases. Germline V gene lookup returns CDR1 SEHNR and CDR2 FQNEAQ (reference sequence). Trimming took 3 bases from V and 0 from J; bases not matched to a gene: 7. This CDR3 is 16 amino acids long. CDR3 sequence: CASSFDKTGMNTEAFF. DNA of the CDR3: TGTGCCAGCAGCTTCGATAAGACAGGGATGAACACTGAAGCTTTCTTT.

This rearrangement joins TRBV6-5 to TRBJ1-1, with D possibly matching TRBD1 (6 bases). Germline CDR1 reads MNHEY; CDR2 reads SVGAGI. Deletions cut 2 bases from V and 3 bases from J, with 16 bases between. The CDR3 spans 16 residues. DNA for the CDR3: TGTGCCAGCAGTTACGGTGGGTGGGGGGGCGACACTGAAGCTTTCTTT. This encodes CASSYGGWGGDTEAFF.

The rearrangement joins TRBV28 to TRBJ1-4, with 7 bases that match TRBD1. The CDR3 runs 15 residues. The germline V gene encodes CDR1 MDHEN and CDR2 SYDVKM. V gave up 8 bases and J gave up 7 bases; unmatched junction bases: 13. The CDR3 region is CASASPRRGGEKLFF. As DNA, the CDR3 is TGTGCCAGCGCCTCCCCGCGCAGGGGGGGTGAAAAACTGTTTTTT.

This rearrangement joins TRBV19 to TRBJ2-3, with TRBD2 matching 9 bases. V trimming: 6 bases; J trimming: 2 bases; junction bases outside the gene matches: 3. The CDR3 length is 14 residues. Germline V gene sequence: CDR1 LNHDA, CDR2 SQIVND (reference sequence). CDR3 residues: CASSLAGSTDTQYF. Written as DNA, the CDR3 is TGTGCCAGTAGCCTAGCGGGGTCCACAGATACGCAGTATTTT.

This rearrangement joins TRBV28 to TRBJ2-2; D unresolved. Germline-derived CDR1 and CDR2 are MDHEN and SYDVKM. Trimming stripped 7 bases from V and 5 bases from J, with 8 bases between. CDR3 length: 12 residues. The CDR3 sequence: CASTDLTGELFF. As DNA, the CDR3 is TGTGCCAGCACCGACCTAACCGGGGAGCTGTTTTTT.

This clone showed up just once. The chain carries TRBV7-9 and TRBJ1-1; the D gene is possibly TRBD1 (5 bases). Germline V gene sequence: CDR1 SEHNR, CDR2 FQNEAQ (reference sequence). The CDR3 sequence is 13 residues long. V lost 1 base to trimming and J lost 4 bases, with 7 bases between them. CDR3 DNA sequence: TGTGCCAGCAGCTTAGGAGGGGCCACTGAAGCTTTCTTT. This sequence encodes CASSLGGATEAFF.

J is TRBJ1-1 and V is TRBV12-5; a weak D match, TRBD1 (6 bases). The CDR3 length is 12 residues. The germline CDR1 and CDR2 sequences are LGHNT and FRNRAP. The ends were cut back, 6 bases at V and 5 bases at J, with 10 bases in the middle. CDR3 amino acids: CASGQGRTEAFF. CDR3 nucleotide sequence: TGTGCTAGTGGACAGGGCCGTACTGAAGCTTTCTTT. Using reference TRBV12-5 and TRBJ1-1 for the parts outside the CDR3, the full variable domain is DARVTQTPRHKVTEMGQEVTMRCQPILGHNTVFWYRQTMMQGLELLAYFRNRAPLDDSGMPKDRFSAEMPDATLATLKIQPSEPRDSAVYFCASGQGRTEAFFGQGTRLTVV.

V is TRBV27 and J is TRBJ1-4; D is ambiguous. Between the trimmed V and J ends, which lost 3 bases and 8 bases, there was a span of 10 bases. CDR1 and CDR2 (germline): MNHEY, SMNVEV (reference sequence). The CDR3 has 13 residues. Here the CDR3 DNA reads TGTGCCAGCAGTTTGAGCTCGAGGGAAAAACTGTTTTTT. This sequence encodes CASSLSSREKLFF.

The rearrangement links TRBV6-6 to TRBJ1-6; D gene unclear. This CDR3 is built from 13 residues. The V gene lost 7 bases and the J gene lost 10 bases, with 14 bases spanning the gap. Germline assignment: CDR1 MNHNY and CDR2 SVGAGI (reference sequence). The CDR3 loop reads CASTYDGRSPLHF. DNA of the CDR3: TGTGCCAGCACCTACGATGGGAGGTCACCCCTCCACTTT.

The rearrangement links TRBV6-6 to TRBJ1-3; no clear D gene. The CDR3 consists of 15 residues. Deletions cut 2 bases from V and 4 bases from J, with 12 bases between. In germline, CDR1 is MNHNY, CDR2 SVGAGI (reference sequence). CDR3 DNA: TGTGCCAGCAGTTACGAAGTTTCGGGAGGAAACACCATATATTTT. Encoded protein: CASSYEVSGGNTIYF.

This chain joins TRBV9 and TRBJ2-4, with D uncertain. The CDR3 spans 13 residues. Germline-derived CDR1 and CDR2 are SGDLS and YYNGEE. Deletions cut 3 bases from V and 8 bases from J, with 12 bases between. The CDR3 region is CASSALTKDIQYF. The CDR3 coding sequence is TGTGCCAGCAGCGCCCTAACGAAGGACATTCAGTACTTC.

The chain recombines TRBV28 with TRBJ2-1, with D perhaps assigned TRBD1 or TRBD2 (5 bases each). Germline CDR1 MDHEN, CDR2 SYDVKM. The CDR3 extends over 15 amino acids. V was pared by 1 base and J by 9 bases, with 16 bases between. CDR3 bases: TGTGCCAGCAGTTTATACCGGGGCGCATCTATTGAGCAGTTCTTC. Amino acids: CASSLYRGASIEQFF.

The V call is TRBV27, the J call TRBJ2-2, with TRBD1 matching over 9 bases. V trimming: 5 bases; J trimming: 3 bases; junction bases outside the gene matches: 7. The length of the CDR3 is 16 residues. CDR1 and CDR2 (germline): MNHEY, SMNVEV (reference sequence). In DNA, the CDR3 is TGTGCCAGCAGTCTCGGACAGGGGTTGTACACCGGGGAGCTGTTTTTT. Protein product: CASSLGQGLYTGELFF.

The sample holds one count of this clone. The chain links TRBV28 to TRBJ2-7; D uncertain. CDR3 size: 11 residues. The V end lost 4 bases, the J end lost 6 bases, and 7 bases lay between the germline ends. In germline, CDR1 is MDHEN, CDR2 SYDVKM. CDR3: CASSSRREQYF. The CDR3 DNA is TGTGCCAGCAGTTCCCGGCGCGAGCAGTACTTC.

The chain employs TRBV28 and TRBJ1-2, with 7 positions matching TRBD1. With V trimmed by 4 bases and J by 0 bases, 8 bases remained unmatched. This CDR3 is built from 16 residues. Germline CDR1 reads MDHEN; CDR2 reads SYDVKM. In DNA form, the CDR3 reads TGTGCCAGCAGTTCCCAGGGGGACGGACCTAACTATGGCTACACCTTC. It codes for CASSSQGDGPNYGYTF.

This chain links TRBV3-1 (or the pseudogene TRBV3-2) with TRBJ2-5, with TRBD2 matching 15 bases. The germline CDR1 and CDR2 sequences are LGHDT and YNNKEL (reference sequence). V was clipped by 2 bases and J by 6 bases; unmatched bases: 13. This CDR3 has 19 residues. The chain's CDR3 is CASSQRGLAGGPGLKTQYF. The CDR3 DNA reads TGTGCCAGCAGCCAACGAGGACTAGCGGGGGGGCCCGGCTTGAAGACCCAGTACTTC.

This chain connects TRBV12-3 or TRBV12-4 to TRBJ2-5; D is ambiguous. V lost 3 bases, J lost 4 bases, and 9 bases lay in between. The CDR3 extends over 13 amino acids. CDR3 bases: TGTGCCAGCAGTTTGCTCTTTGTAGAGACCCAGTACTTC. Translated, it gives CASSLLFVETQYF.

The rearrangement links TRBV6-5 to TRBJ1-5, with 7 bases lining up with TRBD1. The CDR3 spans 14 residues. The germline V gene encodes CDR1 MNHEY and CDR2 SVGAGI. Germline trimming cut 5 bases from V and 6 bases from J; bases unmatched to any gene: 7. The CDR3 protein is CASSRQGIFQPQHF. The CDR3 region has the DNA TGTGCCAGCAGTCGACAGGGAATATTTCAGCCCCAGCATTTT.

This chain uses TRBV6-5 with TRBJ1-1; TRBD1 agrees at 7 bases. This CDR3 region has 13 residues. Germline V gene lookup returns CDR1 MNHEY and CDR2 SVGAGI. The V segment lost 10 bases and the J segment 4 bases; nucleotides outside the gene matches: 9. The CDR3 sequence is CATLATGPTEAFF. In DNA form, the CDR3 reads TGTGCCACCCTTGCGACAGGGCCCACTGAAGCTTTCTTT.